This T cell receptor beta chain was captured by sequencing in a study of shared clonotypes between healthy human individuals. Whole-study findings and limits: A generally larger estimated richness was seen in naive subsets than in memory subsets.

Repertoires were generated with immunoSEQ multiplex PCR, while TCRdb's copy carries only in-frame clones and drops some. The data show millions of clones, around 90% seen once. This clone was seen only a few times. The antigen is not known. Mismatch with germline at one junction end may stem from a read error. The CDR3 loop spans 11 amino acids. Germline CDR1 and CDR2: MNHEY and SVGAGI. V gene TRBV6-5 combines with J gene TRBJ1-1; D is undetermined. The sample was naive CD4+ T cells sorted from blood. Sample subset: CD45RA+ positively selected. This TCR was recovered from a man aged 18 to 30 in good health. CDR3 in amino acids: CASSGTRETEF. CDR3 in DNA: TGTGCCAGCAGTGGAACTCGGGAGACCGAGTTT.